These 29 T cell receptor beta chains were all obtained from the same sample, sequenced in a study of T cells in Graves' hyperthyroidism and ophthalmopathy. From RNA transcripts, TCR beta CDR3 regions were amplified. Carried out on the TCR CDR3, a first-round RT-PCR used the HTBI primer set. TCRdb redid the calling of the multiplex PCR reads with MiXCR, one entry per CDR3 protein. Among under 350,000 distinct CDR3 sequences listed, roughly 18% were seen once. The specimen was blood. The source of these receptors is a woman aged 45-65 years with Graves' hyperthyroidism.

This clonotype was counted ten times or more. The chain joins TRBV12-3 or TRBV12-4 to TRBJ2-5; tentatively, D is TRBD1 (5 bases). V was cut by 3 bases and J by 5 bases, with 13 bases left in between. The CDR3 is made up of 14 amino acids. CDR3 coding DNA: TGTGCCAGCAGTTTCGCCTGGGGCGAGGAGACCCAGTACTTC. The encoded protein is CASSFAWGEETQYF.

This clonotype was observed a handful of times. V is TRBV5-1 and J is TRBJ1-5; 8 nucleotides match TRBD1. V was clipped by 4 bases and J by 4 bases; unmatched bases: 10. From germline, CDR1 is SGHRS and CDR2 YFSETQ. This CDR3 spans 16 amino acids. This chain's CDR3 is CASSQTGTGGNQPQHF. DNA for the CDR3: TGCGCCAGCAGCCAGACAGGGACAGGAGGGAATCAGCCCCAGCATTTT.

The CDR3 sequence: CASSLGGRKDTQYF. In nucleotides, the CDR3 is TGTGCCAGCAGCTTGGGCGGGAGAAAGGATACGCAGTATTTT. The rearrangement joins TRBV11-2 to TRBJ2-3; 7 nucleotides agree with TRBD2. Germline CDR1 and CDR2: SGHAT and FQNNGV. V dropped 3 bases and J dropped 6; count of bases not matched to a gene: 6. This CDR3 has 14 amino acids.

The V call is TRBV19, the J call TRBJ2-1; D remains ambiguous. V was clipped by 1 base and J by 7 bases, with 8 bases between them. This CDR3 has 13 residues. Germline V gene data show CDR1 as LNHDA and CDR2 as SQIVND (reference sequence). The CDR3 DNA sequence: TGTGCCAGTAGTATAGTCCCTGGTAATGAGCAGTTCTTC. Its protein product is CASSIVPGNEQFF.

This clonotype was counted only a few times. The chain combines TRBV20-1 with TRBJ1-1; unclear D gene. Germline V gives CDR1 DFQATT, CDR2 SNEGSKA (reference sequence). The V end was cut by 1 base, the J end by 1 base, with 10 bases between. The CDR3 consists of 14 residues. The CDR3 loop reads CSARAGPPNTEAFF. Here the CDR3 DNA reads TGCAGTGCTAGAGCCGGGCCGCCGAACACTGAAGCTTTCTTT.

This clonotype was seen a handful of times. The chain recombines TRBV5-1 with TRBJ1-2; a possible D gene is TRBD1 (6 bases). V lost 2 bases and J 2 bases, leaving 16 bases between the germline ends. This CDR3 is built from 16 residues. Germline loops: CDR1 SGHRS, CDR2 YFSETQ. The CDR3 nucleotides read TGCGCCAGCAGCTTAAAAGGGGGATCAGGGAACTATGGCTACACCTTC. Encoded protein: CASSLKGGSGNYGYTF. The entire variable domain, with the rest obtained from reference TRBV5-1 and TRBJ1-2, is as follows: KAGVTQTPRYLIKTRGQQVTLSCSPISGHRSVSWYQQTPGQGLQFLFEYFSETQRNKGNFPGRFSGRQFSNSRSEMNVSTLELGDSALYLCASSLKGGSGNYGYTFGSGTRLTVV.

This clonotype showed up just a few times. This chain joins TRBV2 and TRBJ2-1, with TRBD1 identical over 7 bases. Trimming at V came to 8 bases and at J to 10 bases, leaving 14 bases not matched to a gene. This CDR3 spans 14 amino acids. Germline V gives CDR1 SNHLY, CDR2 FYNNEI. CDR3 residues: CASLDREASREQFF. The CDR3 bases are TGTGCCAGCCTCGACAGGGAAGCCTCGCGGGAGCAGTTCTTC.

The V call is TRBV19, the J call TRBJ2-3; perhaps TRBD1 as D (5 bases). The CDR3 has 13 residues. Germline V CDR1 and CDR2: LNHDA, SQIVND (reference sequence). V shed 5 bases and J shed 7 bases, with 13 bases lying between them. Here the CDR3 reads CASSPVDSYTQYF. The CDR3 nucleotides read TGTGCCAGTAGTCCAGTAGACAGTTATACGCAGTATTTT.

The chain carries TRBV5-6 and TRBJ2-5; 9 bases agree with TRBD2. J gave up 10 bases and V 0 bases, and 4 bases lay outside the gene matches. This CDR3 has 13 residues. Germline CDR1 SGHDT, CDR2 YYEEEE. CDR3 in amino acids: CASSLEVAGDQYF. CDR3 coding DNA: TGTGCCAGCAGCTTGGAAGTAGCGGGAGACCAGTACTTC.

This clonotype was seen repeatedly, ten times or more. The chain combines TRBV2 with TRBJ2-7; D might be TRBD2 (5 bases). The germline V and J ends were trimmed by 3 bases and 5 bases, with 11 bases remaining between them. The CDR3 is 13 residues long. Germline V gene sequence: CDR1 SNHLY, CDR2 FYNNEI. This CDR3 reads CASSDMRVHEQYF. CDR3 coding DNA: TGTGCCAGCAGTGATATGAGGGTCCACGAGCAGTACTTC.

This clonotype was seen at least ten times. This rearrangement joins TRBV28 to TRBJ1-5; TRBD1 agrees at 9 bases. With 3 bases clipped from V and 0 bases from J, the junction kept 12 bases outside the gene matches. In germline, CDR1 is MDHEN, CDR2 SYDVKM. The CDR3 length is 19 residues. The CDR3 DNA is TGTGCCAGCAGTTTTAGGTTCGGATTACAGGGGGCTAGCAATCAGCCCCAGCATTTT. As protein: CASSFRFGLQGASNQPQHF.

The chain combines TRBV20-1 with TRBJ2-1; 8 bases are a match to TRBD2. CDR1 and CDR2 (germline): DFQATT, SNEGSKA (reference sequence). The CDR3 is made up of 13 amino acids. Trimming at V came to 6 bases and at J to 4 bases, leaving 5 bases not matched to a gene. The chain's CDR3 is CSADGREYNEQFF. In DNA form, the CDR3 reads TGCAGTGCCGACGGGAGGGAATACAATGAGCAGTTCTTC.

This chain uses TRBV10-1 with TRBJ2-1; TRBD2 matches at 13 bases. The CDR3 has 19 amino acids. Per germline, CDR1 WNHNN and CDR2 SYGVQD (reference sequence). Trimming took 0 bases from V and 9 from J; bases not matched to a gene: 14. The CDR3 sequence: CASSESLGYRTSGRSEQFF. CDR3 nucleotides: TGCGCCAGCAGTGAGTCATTAGGGTACCGGACTAGCGGGAGATCTGAGCAGTTCTTC.

The sample holds many counts of this clonotype. The chain is built from TRBV7-9 and TRBJ1-1; D remains unclear. Germline V gene lookup returns CDR1 SEHNR and CDR2 FQNEAQ (reference sequence). The CDR3 extends over 13 amino acids. V shed 5 bases and J shed 1 base, with 8 bases lying between them. This chain's CDR3 is CASSPPRNTEAFF. Written as DNA, the CDR3 is TGTGCCAGCAGCCCGCCACGGAACACTGAAGCTTTCTTT.

This clonotype was observed a handful of times. This sequence joins TRBV28 and TRBJ2-5; no definite D call. V lost 7 bases, J lost 5 bases, and 8 bases lay in between. In germline, CDR1 is MDHEN, CDR2 SYDVKM. This CDR3 has 11 amino acids. The CDR3 region is CASISRETQYF. In DNA form, the CDR3 reads TGTGCCAGCATCTCCAGGGAGACCCAGTACTTC.

This clonotype has at least ten counts. The chain links TRBV7-9 to TRBJ2-7, with D maybe TRBD1 (6 bases). The germline V and J ends were trimmed by 4 bases and 3 bases, with 10 bases remaining between them. Germline V lookup: CDR1 SEHNR, CDR2 FQNEAQ (reference sequence). The CDR3 totals 13 residues. In DNA, the CDR3 is TGTGCCAGCAGCTCACAGGGACACTACGAGCAGTACTTC. Amino acid sequence: CASSSQGHYEQYF.

The chain couples TRBV4-1 to TRBJ2-1, with 9 bases lining up with TRBD2. V dropped 2 bases and J dropped 0; count of bases not matched to a gene: 2. From germline, CDR1 is MGHRA and CDR2 YSYEKL. CDR3 size: 16 residues. The CDR3 reads CASSQTSGHSYNEQFF. CDR3 DNA sequence: TGCGCCAGCAGCCAAACTAGCGGGCACTCCTACAATGAGCAGTTCTTC.

This clonotype occurred a few times. This chain joins TRBV20-1 and TRBJ2-1; the match to TRBD2 covers 15 bases. Per the germline V gene, CDR1 is DFQATT and CDR2 is SNEGSKA (reference sequence). Unmatched junction bases numbered 12, after V lost 5 bases and J lost 7 bases. The CDR3 contains 17 residues. The CDR3 bases are TGCAGTGCTCTACCAACCTCCGGGACTAGCGGGAGGAATGAGCAGTTCTTC. Translating it yields CSALPTSGTSGRNEQFF.

In its sample, this clonotype was seen many times. The chain couples TRBV6-1 to TRBJ2-1, with D possibly being TRBD1 (5 bases). There are 13 residues in the CDR3. The V gene lost 8 bases and the J gene lost 3 bases, with 11 bases spanning the gap. Germline assignment: CDR1 MNHNS and CDR2 SASEGT. The CDR3: CASSRGLYNEQFF. CDR3 in DNA: TGTGCCAGCTCAAGGGGTCTCTACAATGAGCAGTTCTTC.

The CDR3 reads CASSWEGGLDEQYF. For the CDR3, the DNA is TGTGCCAGCAGTTGGGAAGGGGGCTTGGACGAGCAGTACTTC. V is TRBV27 and J is TRBJ2-7, with 7 nucleotides matching TRBD1. With V trimmed by 4 bases and J by 5 bases, 8 bases remained unmatched. The CDR3 consists of 14 residues. Germline lookup yields CDR1 MNHEY and CDR2 SMNVEV (reference sequence).

There are many counts of this clonotype. The chain combines TRBV12-3 or TRBV12-4 with TRBJ2-7; 7 nucleotides agree with TRBD1. The length of the CDR3 is 16 residues. J lost 1 base, V lost 5 bases, and 11 bases had no gene match. For the CDR3, the DNA is TGTGCCAGCAGTACCCTGACAGGGAGAGGTTCCTACGAGCAGTACTTC. It encodes CASSTLTGRGSYEQYF.

This clonotype was found a few times. V gene TRBV6-1 combines with J gene TRBJ1-1; D ambiguous. The germline CDR1 and CDR2 sequences are MNHNS and SASEGT. The CDR3 runs 15 residues. V lost 3 bases and J lost 0, with 11 bases in between. CDR3 bases: TGTGCCAGCAGTGAGGGATCTATGCTGAACACTGAAGCTTTCTTT. This translates into CASSEGSMLNTEAFF.

There are many counts of this clonotype. The V call is TRBV27, the J call TRBJ2-5; the match to TRBD2 covers 9 bases. The germline gives CDR1 MNHEY, CDR2 SMNVEV (reference sequence). Trimming took 5 bases from V and 1 from J; bases not matched to a gene: 8. This CDR3 is 16 amino acids long. The CDR3, as DNA: TGTGCCAGCAGTAGGGATAGCGGGAGTTTCCAAGAGACCCAGTACTTC. Residues: CASSRDSGSFQETQYF.

The sample holds a few counts of this clonotype. V is TRBV6-1 and J is TRBJ2-7, with D possibly TRBD2 on 5 matching bases. CDR1 MNHNS and CDR2 SASEGT come from the germline V gene. Trimming removed 6 bases at V and 11 bases at J, with 20 bases between. This CDR3 has 13 residues. CDR3: CASSNPQRKGEYF. DNA of the CDR3: TGTGCCAGCAGCAACCCTCAGCGGAAAGGAGAGTACTTC.

This clonotype was seen many times. The J gene is TRBJ2-5, the V gene TRBV28, with TRBD1 matching over 10 bases. Per germline, CDR1 MDHEN and CDR2 SYDVKM. The ends lost 7 bases at V and 2 bases at J; junction bases unmatched: 10. CDR3 length equals 16 residues. CDR3 loop: CASIGTGASVQETQYF. In DNA form, the CDR3 reads TGTGCCAGCATAGGGACAGGGGCTTCGGTACAAGAGACCCAGTACTTC. The whole variable domain, filled in from reference TRBV28 and TRBJ2-5, reads DVKVTQSSRYLVKRTGEKVFLECVQDMDHENMFWYRQDPGLGLRLIYFSYDVKMKEKGDIPEGYSVSREKKERFSLILESASTNQTSMYLCASIGTGASVQETQYFGPGTRLLVL.

This clonotype occurred many times. In nucleotides, the CDR3 is TGTGCCAGCAGCTTATATGGGGCGGCTTATGGCTACACCTTC. Translating gives CASSLYGAAYGYTF. The chain is built from TRBV11-2 and TRBJ1-2, with D tentatively TRBD1 (5 bases). V shed 2 bases and J shed 5 bases, with 12 bases lying between them. CDR1 and CDR2 (germline): SGHAT, FQNNGV. The CDR3 sequence is 14 residues long.

The V and J genes are TRBV5-1 and TRBJ2-1; 7 nucleotides align to TRBD1. Losses at the gene ends were 2 bases for V and 7 bases for J; bases not matched to a gene: 15. This CDR3 region has 17 residues. Germline V gene sequence: CDR1 SGHRS, CDR2 YFSETQ. Here the CDR3 DNA reads TGCGCCAGCAGCTTACTCACCGGGACAGCCCCCAATAATGAGCAGTTCTTC. It yields the protein CASSLLTGTAPNNEQFF.

The chain links TRBV19 to TRBJ2-3, with D tentatively TRBD2 (5 bases). The length of the CDR3 is 14 residues. The germline V gene encodes CDR1 LNHDA and CDR2 SQIVND (reference sequence). With 3 bases removed from V and 0 bases from J, the gap between germline ends came to 7 bases. The DNA of the CDR3 is TGTGCCAGTAGTATCGGCGGGAGCACAGATACGCAGTATTTT. It yields the protein CASSIGGSTDTQYF.

This clonotype was detected only a few times. The chain uses TRBV29-1 and TRBJ2-3; TRBD1 is a possible D gene (5 bases). CDR1 SQVTM and CDR2 ANQGSEA come from the germline V gene. CDR3 size: 14 residues. V was trimmed by 4 bases and J by 2 bases, leaving 13 bases between them. CDR3 region: CSVVITGSTDTQYF. Written as DNA, the CDR3 is TGCAGCGTTGTAATAACAGGATCCACAGATACGCAGTATTTT.